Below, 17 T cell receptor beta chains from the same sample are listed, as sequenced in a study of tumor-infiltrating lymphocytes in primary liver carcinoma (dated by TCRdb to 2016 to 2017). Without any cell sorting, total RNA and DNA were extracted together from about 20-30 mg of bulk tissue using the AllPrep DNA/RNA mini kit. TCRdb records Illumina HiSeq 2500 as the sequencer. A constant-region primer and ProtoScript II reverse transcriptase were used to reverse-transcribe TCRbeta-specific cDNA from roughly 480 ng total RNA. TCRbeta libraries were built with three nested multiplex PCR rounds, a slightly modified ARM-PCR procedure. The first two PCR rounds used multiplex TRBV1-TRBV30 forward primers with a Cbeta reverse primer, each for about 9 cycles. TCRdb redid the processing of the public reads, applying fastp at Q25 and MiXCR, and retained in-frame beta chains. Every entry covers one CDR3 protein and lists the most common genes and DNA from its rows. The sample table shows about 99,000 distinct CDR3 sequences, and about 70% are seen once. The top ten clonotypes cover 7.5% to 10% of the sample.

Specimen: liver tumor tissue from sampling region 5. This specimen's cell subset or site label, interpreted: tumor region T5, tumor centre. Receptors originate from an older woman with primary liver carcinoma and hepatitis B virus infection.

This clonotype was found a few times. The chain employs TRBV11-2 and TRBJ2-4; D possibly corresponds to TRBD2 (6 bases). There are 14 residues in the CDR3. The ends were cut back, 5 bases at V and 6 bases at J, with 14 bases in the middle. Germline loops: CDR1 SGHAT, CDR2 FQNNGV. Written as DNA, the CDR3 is TGTGCCAGCAGCAATCAACTAGCTGGAAACATTCAGTACTTC. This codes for CASSNQLAGNIQYF.

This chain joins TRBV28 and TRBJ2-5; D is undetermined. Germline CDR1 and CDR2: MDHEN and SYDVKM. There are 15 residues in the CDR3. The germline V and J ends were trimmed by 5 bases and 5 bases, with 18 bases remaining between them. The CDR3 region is CASSPLSRLRETQYF. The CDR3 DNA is TGTGCCAGCAGTCCGCTCTCAAGGTTAAGGGAGACCCAGTACTTC.

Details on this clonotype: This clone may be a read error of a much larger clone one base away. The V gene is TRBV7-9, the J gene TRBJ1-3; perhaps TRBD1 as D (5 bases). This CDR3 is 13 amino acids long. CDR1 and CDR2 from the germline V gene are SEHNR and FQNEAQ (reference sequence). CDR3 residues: CANSPRTGNTIYF. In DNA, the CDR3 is TGTGCCAACAGCCCCCGGACAGGAAACACCATATATTTT.

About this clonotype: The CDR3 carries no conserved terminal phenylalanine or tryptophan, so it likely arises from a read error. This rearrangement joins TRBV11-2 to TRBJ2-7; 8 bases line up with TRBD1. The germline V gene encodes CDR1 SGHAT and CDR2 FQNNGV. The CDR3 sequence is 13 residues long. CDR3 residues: CAISLGQGYEQYL. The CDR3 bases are TGTGCCATCAGCTTAGGACAGGGCTACGAGCAGTACTTA.

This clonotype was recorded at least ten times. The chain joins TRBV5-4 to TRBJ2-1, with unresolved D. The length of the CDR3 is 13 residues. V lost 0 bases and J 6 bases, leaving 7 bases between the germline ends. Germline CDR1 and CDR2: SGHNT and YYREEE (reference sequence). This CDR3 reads CASSLVAGNEQFF. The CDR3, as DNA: TGTGCCAGCAGCTTGGTAGCCGGCAATGAGCAGTTCTTC. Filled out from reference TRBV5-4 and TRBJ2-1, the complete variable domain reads ETGVTQSPTHLIKTRGQQVTLRCSSQSGHNTVSWYQQALGQGPQFIFQYYREEENGRGNFPPRFSGLQFPNYSSELNVNALELDDSALYLCASSLVAGNEQFFGPGTRLTVL.

The CDR3 DNA reads TGTGCCAGCAGCTTAATGTGGCGGAACAATGAGCAGTTCTTC. This translates into CASSLMWRNNEQFF. The rearrangement joins TRBV11-2 to TRBJ2-1, with D uncertain. The V gene lost 2 bases and the J gene lost 5 bases, with 10 bases spanning the gap. Germline loops: CDR1 SGHAT, CDR2 FQNNGV. The CDR3 consists of 14 residues.

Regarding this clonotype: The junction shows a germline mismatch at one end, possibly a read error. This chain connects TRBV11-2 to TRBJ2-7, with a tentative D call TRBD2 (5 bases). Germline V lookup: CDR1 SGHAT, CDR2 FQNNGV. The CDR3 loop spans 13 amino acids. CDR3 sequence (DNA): TGTGCCAACAGCTTAGAATCGAGGGCCGAGCAGTACTTC. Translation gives CANSLESRAEQYF.

The CDR3 DNA reads TGTGCCAGCACCCACGATGGGAGGGCTGAGCAGTTCTTC. This translates into CASTHDGRAEQFF. V and J are TRBV6-6 and TRBJ2-1; 7 bases map to TRBD2. CDR1 is MNHNY, CDR2 SVGAGI, per germline (reference sequence). V was pared by 7 bases and J by 9 bases, with 9 bases of the junction left unmatched. CDR3 length equals 13 residues.

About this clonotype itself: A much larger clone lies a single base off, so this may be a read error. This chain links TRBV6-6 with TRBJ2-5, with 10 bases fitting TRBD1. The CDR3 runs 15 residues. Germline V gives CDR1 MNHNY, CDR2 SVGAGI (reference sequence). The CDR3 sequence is CAISYSRTGGETQCF. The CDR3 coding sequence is TGTGCCATCAGTTACTCGCGGACAGGGGGAGAGACCCAGTGCTTC.

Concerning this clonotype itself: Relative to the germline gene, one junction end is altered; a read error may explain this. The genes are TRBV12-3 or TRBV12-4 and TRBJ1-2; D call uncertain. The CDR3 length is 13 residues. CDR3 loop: CASSLPTARGHTF. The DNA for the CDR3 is TGTGCCAGCAGTTTGCCTACAGCGCGTGGCCACACCTTC.

Here the CDR3 reads CASSLGGQPQHF. The CDR3 DNA reads as TGCGCCAGCAGCCTGGGGGGTCAGCCCCAGCATTTT. The rearrangement uses TRBV4-1 and TRBJ1-5; weak D call: TRBD1 (5 bases). The CDR3 is made up of 12 amino acids. V dropped 4 bases and J dropped 6 bases, with 7 bases sitting between them. CDR1 and CDR2 from the germline V gene are MGHRA and YSYEKL.

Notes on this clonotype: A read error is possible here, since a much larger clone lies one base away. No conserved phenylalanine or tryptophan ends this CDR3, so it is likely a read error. The CDR3 nucleotides read TGCAGCGGGGGTAGACAGGACCCTTCGTACACTGAAGCTTTCTCT. Amino acid sequence: CSGGRQDPSYTEAFS. The V call is TRBV29-1, the J call TRBJ1-1, with a possible D match to TRBD1 (6 bases). V was cut by 7 bases and J by 3 bases, with 21 bases left in between. The CDR3 is 15 residues long. The germline V gene has CDR1 SQVTM and CDR2 ANQGSEA.

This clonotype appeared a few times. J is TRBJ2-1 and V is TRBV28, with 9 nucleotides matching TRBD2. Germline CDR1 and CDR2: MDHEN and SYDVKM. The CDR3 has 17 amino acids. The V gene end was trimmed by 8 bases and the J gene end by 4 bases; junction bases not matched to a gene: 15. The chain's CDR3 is CASPPRPGLAGYNEQFF. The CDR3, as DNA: TGTGCCAGCCCTCCCCGACCGGGGCTAGCGGGATACAATGAGCAGTTCTTC.

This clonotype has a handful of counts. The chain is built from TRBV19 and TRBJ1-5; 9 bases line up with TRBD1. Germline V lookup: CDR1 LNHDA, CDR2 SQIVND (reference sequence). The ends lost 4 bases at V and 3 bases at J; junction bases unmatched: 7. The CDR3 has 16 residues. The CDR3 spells CASSTQTGGYNQPQHF. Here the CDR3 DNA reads TGTGCCAGTAGTACCCAGACAGGGGGTTACAATCAGCCCCAGCATTTT.

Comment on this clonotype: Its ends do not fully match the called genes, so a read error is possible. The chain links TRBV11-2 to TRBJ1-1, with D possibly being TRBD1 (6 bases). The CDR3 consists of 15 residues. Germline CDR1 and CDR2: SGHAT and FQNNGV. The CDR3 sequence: CASSLVSGAGTEAFF. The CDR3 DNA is TGTGCCAGTAGCTTAGTGTCAGGGGCGGGCACTGAAGCTTTCTTT.

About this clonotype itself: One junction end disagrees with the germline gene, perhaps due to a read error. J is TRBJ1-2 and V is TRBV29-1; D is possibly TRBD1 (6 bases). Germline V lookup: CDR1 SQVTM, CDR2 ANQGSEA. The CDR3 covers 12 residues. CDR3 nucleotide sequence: TGCATCGTTGAGGACGGGGGCTATGGCTACGCCTTC. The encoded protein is CIVEDGGYGYAF.

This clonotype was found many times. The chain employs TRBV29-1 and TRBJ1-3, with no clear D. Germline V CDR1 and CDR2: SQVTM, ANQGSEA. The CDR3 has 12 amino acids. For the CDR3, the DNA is TGCGGCGCGGGAGGGCCTGGAAACACCATATATTTT. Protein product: CGAGGPGNTIYF.